Listed here is a single TCR beta chain. This record comes from a study of blood T cell repertoires in COVID-19. Looking at the study overall: The United States, Italy and Spain were the sources of the acute and convalescent COVID-19 samples.

Recovered status in Cohort 3 required two negative PCRs, clearance, or symptom resolution. Trimming took off 0 bases at V and 0 bases at J, with 9 bases between the two ends. CDR1 is SGHRS and CDR2 is YFSETQ in the germline V gene. CDR3 length: 15 residues. This table comes from immunoSEQ multiplex PCR, and its TCRdb copy is limited to in-frame clones, with some not included. Altogether over 300,000 clones are present, about nine tenths being singletons, with the ten largest covering 8% to 13%. This chain connects TRBV5-1 to TRBJ1-1; unclear D gene. Specimen: PBMCs or T cells enriched from blood (not recorded which). This receptor was taken from a woman aged 18-29 years who had recovered from COVID-19. The CDR3 sequence: CASSLAGSMNTEAFF. CDR3 nucleotide sequence: TGCGCCAGCAGCTTGGCCGGGAGCATGAACACTGAAGCTTTCTTT. Full variable domain (remainder filled in from reference TRBV5-1 and TRBJ1-1): KAGVTQTPRYLIKTRGQQVTLSCSPISGHRSVSWYQQTPGQGLQFLFEYFSETQRNKGNFPGRFSGRQFSNSRSEMNVSTLELGDSALYLCASSLAGSMNTEAFFGQGTRLTVV.